This TCR beta chain derives from a study of blood T cells in healthy people across ages. Germline loops: CDR1 LGHNA, CDR2 YSLEER. The junction had 3 bases not matched to a gene; V was cut back by 2 bases and J by 5 bases. The CDR3 spans 16 residues. Per-sample yields of isolated PBMCs were at least 6 million. With a J-beta primer mix and a sample-barcoded 5' primer, a second PCR ran about 7 to 12 cycles. There were at least 3 million CDR3-containing paired-end reads obtained from each sample. From the 5' RACE reads, TCRdb called clonotypes with MiXCR, one entry per CDR3 protein. The data hold 1 million to 1.2 million distinct CDR3 sequences, with 35% to 45% observed a single time. This clonotype was recorded many times. The antigen is not known. Whole-study findings and limits: The CMV status of each donor remained undetermined, and this could have confounded shifts in expanded clonotypes.

The specimen was blood. The receptor's source is a man between 18 and 29 years old in good health. The gene calls are TRBV4-3 and TRBJ2-1; 13 positions match TRBD2. The CDR3: CASSQTLAGGDNEQFF. DNA for the CDR3: TGCGCCAGCAGCCAAACACTAGCGGGGGGGGACAATGAGCAGTTCTTC.